The 14 T cell receptor beta chains below were found in one sample sequenced in a study of T cells in Graves' hyperthyroidism and ophthalmopathy. Researchers amplified the TCR beta CDR3 regions from RNA transcripts. In the first-round RT-PCR of the TCR CDR3, the HTBI primer set was used. TCRdb re-derived calls from the multiplex PCR reads in MiXCR, one entry per CDR3 protein. This table has under 450,000 distinct CDR3 sequences, 15% to 18% appearing once. Sequencing input: blood. These receptors originate from a woman between 18 and 30 years old with Graves' hyperthyroidism.

This clonotype has at least ten counts. A read error may produce the germline difference seen at one junction end. The chain joins TRBV5-1 to TRBJ1-5; 9 bases map to TRBD1. The CDR3 is made up of 14 amino acids. Germline CDR1 is SGHRS and CDR2 is YFSETQ. The CDR3 spells CASSPGQGDQPQHF. The CDR3 bases are TGTGCCAGCAGCCCGGGACAGGGAGATCAGCCCCAGCATTTT.

This clonotype was recorded many times. The chain has TRBV7-9 and TRBJ2-7; D not resolved. The V gene's germline CDR1 is SEHNR and CDR2 FQNEAQ (reference sequence). V lost 5 bases to trimming and J lost 6 bases, with 20 bases between them. CDR3 length: 15 amino acids. The CDR3 region is CASSAGLRSAIEQYF. CDR3 sequence (DNA): TGTGCCAGCAGCGCCGGGCTACGATCCGCCATCGAGCAGTACTTC.

This clonotype was detected ten times or more. V usage is TRBV6-1 and J usage is TRBJ1-1, with D possibly matching TRBD1 (6 bases). This CDR3 has 15 residues. Germline CDR1 MNHNS, CDR2 SASEGT. The ends were cut back, 1 base at V and 6 bases at J, with 15 bases in the middle. In nucleotides, the CDR3 is TGTGCCAGCAGTGAAGAATCACAGGGCGAGCCTGAAGCTTTCTTT. Amino acids: CASSEESQGEPEAFF.

This clonotype has a count of ten or more. The rearrangement uses TRBV6-1 and TRBJ1-2; D not resolved. This CDR3 comprises 13 residues. CDR1 is MNHNS and CDR2 is SASEGT in the germline V gene. The V end was cut by 6 bases, the J end by 3 bases, with 11 bases between. The CDR3 here is CASSSPEDYGYTF. In nucleotides, the CDR3 is TGTGCCAGCAGCTCCCCAGAAGACTATGGCTACACCTTC.

This clonotype was counted ten times or more. This rearrangement joins TRBV2 to TRBJ2-5, with TRBD2 identical over 7 bases. CDR3 length equals 15 residues. Germline V gene sequence: CDR1 SNHLY, CDR2 FYNNEI. The trim removed 1 base at V and 4 bases at J, leaving 6 bases unmatched. The CDR3 coding sequence is TGTGCCAGCAGTGAAGGACTAGGCGGGGGAGAGACCCAGTACTTC. Translated: CASSEGLGGGETQYF.

Many counts were recorded for this clonotype. The V call is TRBV11-3, the J call TRBJ2-7, with TRBD1 matching over 11 bases. The germline gives CDR1 SGHNT, CDR2 YENEEA. The ends lost 5 bases at V and 6 bases at J; junction bases unmatched: 6. The CDR3 extends over 14 amino acids. The CDR3 is CASSRGQGVSEQYF. In DNA, the CDR3 is TGTGCCAGCAGCCGGGGACAGGGGGTCTCCGAGCAGTACTTC.

This clonotype was observed many times. This chain links TRBV5-1 with TRBJ1-1; TRBD1 might be the D (5 bases). Germline CDR1 reads SGHRS; CDR2 reads YFSETQ. The CDR3 loop spans 15 amino acids. The germline V and J ends were trimmed by 5 bases and 6 bases, with 20 bases remaining between them. The CDR3 sequence: CASRDIQGAAPEAFF. CDR3 DNA: TGCGCCAGCAGGGATATTCAGGGCGCGGCTCCTGAAGCTTTCTTT.

The table lists this clonotype with many counts. The chain has TRBV6-2 or TRBV6-3 and TRBJ2-3; perhaps TRBD2 as D (6 bases). CDR3 length: 15 residues. V shed 5 bases and J shed 4 bases, with 16 bases lying between them. Germline V CDR1 and CDR2: MNHEY, SVGEGT. CDR3 protein: CASSPPGWRADTQYF. CDR3 coding DNA: TGTGCCAGCAGTCCGCCGGGATGGAGGGCAGATACGCAGTATTTT.

This clonotype occurred many times. This rearrangement joins TRBV7-3 to TRBJ2-7; tentatively, D is TRBD1 or TRBD2 (6 bases each). V was pared by 5 bases and J by 0 bases, with 17 bases between. The CDR3 contains 16 residues. Germline CDR1 is SGHTA and CDR2 is FQGTGA. This chain's CDR3 is CASSLNGGESSYEQYF. CDR3 sequence (DNA): TGTGCCAGCAGCCTTAACGGGGGCGAAAGCTCCTACGAGCAGTACTTC.

Ten or more counts support this clonotype. The chain joins TRBV6-1 to TRBJ2-7, with TRBD1 as a possible D gene (6 bases). CDR1 is MNHNS and CDR2 is SASEGT in the germline V gene. V was clipped by 3 bases and J by 3 bases, with 9 bases between them. There are 13 residues in the CDR3. The CDR3 region has the DNA TGTGCCAGCAGTGACTACAGGGACTACGAGCAGTACTTC. It specifies CASSDYRDYEQYF.

The chain links TRBV24-1 to TRBJ2-3; TRBD1 aligns across 10 bases. The CDR3 consists of 17 residues. V shed 4 bases, J shed 6 bases, and the junction held 12 bases outside the gene matches. CDR1 is KGHDR, CDR2 SFDVKD, per germline. CDR3 nucleotide sequence: TGTGCCACCAGTGACCGCGGACAGGGGGATAAAGTCGATACGCAGTATTTT. Its protein product is CATSDRGQGDKVDTQYF.

This clonotype was observed many times. This chain links TRBV6-1 with TRBJ2-3; 7 bases map to TRBD1. The CDR3 length is 17 residues. Looked up from germline, CDR1 is MNHNS and CDR2 is SASEGT. With 6 bases clipped from V and 4 bases from J, the junction kept 16 bases outside the gene matches. The CDR3 bases are TGTGCCAGCAGATCCTACTCGGGGACAGCCGGGGCAGATACGCAGTATTTT. Translation: CASRSYSGTAGADTQYF.

This clonotype was picked up many times. The chain couples TRBV19 to TRBJ1-6, with D uncertain. V dropped 3 bases and J dropped 9 bases, with 6 bases sitting between them. The CDR3 has 12 amino acids. Germline V lookup: CDR1 LNHDA, CDR2 SQIVND (reference sequence). CDR3 sequence reads: CASSIYGSPLHF. Written as DNA, the CDR3 is TGTGCCAGTAGTATTTATGGTTCACCCCTCCACTTT. The full variable domain, rest sourced from reference TRBV19 and TRBJ1-6, is DGGITQSPKYLFRKEGQNVTLSCEQNLNHDAMYWYRQDPGQGLRLIYYSQIVNDFQKGDIAEGYSVSREKKESFPLTVTSAQKNPTAFYLCASSIYGSPLHFGNGTRLTVT.

This clonotype was observed many times. V gene TRBV3-1 combines with J gene TRBJ1-4; TRBD1 aligns across 9 bases. Germline V gene lookup returns CDR1 LGHDT and CDR2 YNNKEL (reference sequence). This CDR3 is 15 amino acids long. J gave up 8 bases and V 4 bases, and 8 bases lay outside the gene matches. The DNA for the CDR3 is TGTGCCAGCAGCCCCTTCATGGGACAGGGAGAAAAACTGTTTTTT. The encoded protein is CASSPFMGQGEKLFF. Variable domain in full (rest from reference TRBV3-1 and TRBJ1-4): DTAVSQTPKYLVTQMGNDKSIKCEQNLGHDTMYWYKQDSKKFLKIMFSYNNKELIINETVPNRFSPKSPDKAHLNLHINSLELGDSAVYFCASSPFMGQGEKLFFGSGTQLSVL.